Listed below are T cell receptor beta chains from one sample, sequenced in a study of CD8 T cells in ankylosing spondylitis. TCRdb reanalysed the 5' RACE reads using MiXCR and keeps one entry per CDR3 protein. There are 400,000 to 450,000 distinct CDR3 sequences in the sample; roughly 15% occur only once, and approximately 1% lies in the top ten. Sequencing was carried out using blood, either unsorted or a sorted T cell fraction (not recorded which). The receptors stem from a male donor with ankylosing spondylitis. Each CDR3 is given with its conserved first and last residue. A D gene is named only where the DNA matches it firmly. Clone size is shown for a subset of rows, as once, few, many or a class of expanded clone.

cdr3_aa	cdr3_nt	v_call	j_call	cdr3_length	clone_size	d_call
CASSLGTRIGANYGYTF	TGTGCCAGCAGTCTCGGGACACGGATAGGGGCTAACTATGGCTACACCTTC	TRBV6-1	TRBJ1-2	17	few	.
CSARDMWAGGYTF	TGCAGTGCTAGGGACATGTGGGCGGGTGGCTACACCTTC	TRBV20-1	TRBJ1-2	13	.	.
CASSSEGAYNEQFF	TGTGCCAGCAGCTCGGAGGGGGCCTACAATGAGCAGTTCTTC	TRBV7-3	TRBJ2-1	14	.	.
CASGYEYEQYF	TGTGCCAGTGGTTACGAATACGAGCAGTACTTC	TRBV19	TRBJ2-7	11	.	.
CSARDRVSGRALPSTDTQYF	TGCAGTGCTAGAGATCGGGTTAGCGGGAGGGCCCTTCCCTCCACAGATACGCAGTATTTT	TRBV20-1	TRBJ2-3	20	.	TRBD2
CASSHLWGGPGSYEQYF	TGCGCCAGCAGCCACCTATGGGGGGGGCCCGGCTCCTACGAGCAGTACTTC	TRBV4-1	TRBJ2-7	17	.	.
CASSPTQGPNTEAFF	TGTGCCAGCAGCCCAACACAGGGTCCAAACACTGAAGCTTTCTTT	TRBV3-1	TRBJ1-1	15	many	.
CASSSLTGGRTEAFF	TGTGCCAGCAGTTCACTAACAGGGGGAAGGACTGAAGCTTTCTTT	TRBV12-3/TRBV12-4	TRBJ1-1	15	few	TRBD1
CASSQDWQGSDTQYF	TGTGCCAGCAGCCAAGATTGGCAGGGATCAGATACGCAGTATTTT	TRBV3-1	TRBJ2-3	15	few	.
CASSLKGPGTEAFF	TGTGCCAGCAGCTTAAAGGGACCGGGGACTGAAGCTTTCTTT	TRBV7-9	TRBJ1-1	14	.	.